Below are 30 T cell receptor beta chains sequenced from a single sample in a study of cytomegalovirus exposure and HLA in healthy donors. The PCR contained 60 Vbeta and 13 Jbeta primers. Assay used: immunoSEQ multiplex PCR; TCRdb lists only in-frame clones, some missing. This repertoire shows about 170,000 clones, about 80% found once; its top ten account for 1%. Sequenced input: PBMCs. The source of these receptors is a woman aged 50 to 60 in good health and CMV-seropositive.

The genes are TRBV19 and TRBJ2-5; 12 bases are a match to TRBD2. Germline V gives CDR1 LNHDA, CDR2 SQIVND (reference sequence). This CDR3 is built from 16 residues. J lost 2 bases, V lost 2 bases, and 3 bases had no gene match. CDR3 DNA sequence: TGTGCCAGTAGTATATCACTAGCGGGAGGACAAGAGACCCAGTACTTC. It is translated as CASSISLAGGQETQYF. The entire variable domain, with the rest obtained from reference TRBV19 and TRBJ2-5, is as follows: DGGITQSPKYLFRKEGQNVTLSCEQNLNHDAMYWYRQDPGQGLRLIYYSQIVNDFQKGDIAEGYSVSREKKESFPLTVTSAQKNPTAFYLCASSISLAGGQETQYFGPGTRLLVL.

This clone was seen more than once but under ten times. The chain is built from TRBV30 and TRBJ2-5; D is unclear. In germline, CDR1 is GTSNPN, CDR2 SVGIG (reference sequence). The CDR3 is 13 amino acids. V dropped 0 bases and J dropped 5 bases, with 10 bases sitting between them. CDR3 nucleotides: TGTGCCTGGAGTGTACATTCATGGGAGACCCAGTACTTC. This encodes CAWSVHSWETQYF.

The chain carries TRBV11-1 and TRBJ1-2; D is possibly TRBD1 (6 bases). Trimming took 5 bases from V and 7 from J, leaving 14 bases between them. Per the germline V gene, CDR1 is SGHAT and CDR2 is FQDESV (reference sequence). The CDR3 has 13 residues. DNA of the CDR3: TGTGCCAGCAGCCCCCAGGGGAGTTTTGGCTACACCTTC. Amino acid sequence: CASSPQGSFGYTF.

This clone showed up just a few times. The genes are TRBV6-5 and TRBJ2-7, with D unclear. This CDR3 has 14 residues. V shed 0 bases and J shed 2 bases, with 8 bases lying between them. Germline V lookup: CDR1 MNHEY, CDR2 SVGAGI. CDR3 sequence (DNA): TGTGCCAGCAGTTACTCCAAAAATCCCTACGAGCAGTACTTC. Protein product: CASSYSKNPYEQYF.

The rearrangement links TRBV7-9 to TRBJ2-1; D is undetermined. From germline, CDR1 is SEHNR and CDR2 FQNEAQ (reference sequence). Trimming cost V 4 bases and J 7 bases, with 5 bases left between them. There are 11 residues in the CDR3. The CDR3 bases are TGTGCCAGCAGCTGGGCTAATGAGCAGTTCTTC. Translating it yields CASSWANEQFF.

The chain combines TRBV4-1 with TRBJ1-3; TRBD1 matches 7 bases. V shed 1 base, J shed 3 bases, and the junction held 3 bases outside the gene matches. This CDR3 is built from 15 residues. Looked up from germline, CDR1 is MGHRA and CDR2 is YSYEKL. CDR3 protein: CASSQVDRDGNTIYF. The CDR3 nucleotides read TGCGCCAGCAGCCAAGTCGACAGGGATGGAAACACCATATATTTT.

This clone was recorded once. The chain carries TRBV27 and TRBJ2-1; 10 nucleotides match TRBD1. Trimming took 8 bases from V and 5 from J; bases not matched to a gene: 3. This CDR3 has 13 residues. The germline V gene has CDR1 MNHEY and CDR2 SMNVEV (reference sequence). CDR3 in DNA: TGTGCCAGCTACGGGACAGGGGACAATGAGCAGTTCTTC. This encodes CASYGTGDNEQFF.

About this clone: A junction end diverges from the germline sequence, so it may reflect a read error. The chain joins TRBV18 to TRBJ1-1; D unresolved. CDR1 KGHSH and CDR2 LQKENI come from the germline V gene. The CDR3 covers 13 residues. The CDR3 loop is CAGSPSKNTEAFF. DNA of the CDR3: TGTGCCGGCTCACCTAGTAAGAACACTGAAGCTTTCTTT.

J is TRBJ2-2 and V is TRBV6-6; 9 bases match TRBD1. This CDR3 is 13 amino acids long. Germline lookup yields CDR1 MNHNY and CDR2 SVGAGI (reference sequence). Losses at the gene ends were 8 bases for V and 5 bases for J; bases not matched to a gene: 3. The CDR3 is CASSDRGTGELFF. The CDR3 DNA follows: TGTGCCAGCTCCGACAGGGGGACCGGGGAGCTGTTTTTT.

The genes are TRBV5-1 and TRBJ1-4; D ambiguous. The length of the CDR3 is 15 residues. Germline V gives CDR1 SGHRS, CDR2 YFSETQ. V was clipped by 0 bases and J by 1 base, with 7 bases between them. The CDR3 reads CASSLAEKTNEKLFF. The CDR3 DNA follows: TGCGCCAGCAGCTTGGCCGAGAAAACTAATGAAAAACTGTTTTTT.

The chain has TRBV28 and TRBJ2-1; no clear D gene. Germline V gene data show CDR1 as MDHEN and CDR2 as SYDVKM. V gave up 8 bases and J gave up 8 bases, with 16 bases separating them. The CDR3 runs 13 residues. The DNA for the CDR3 is TGTGCCAGCCTTCATAGTGAATTCGATGAGCAGTTCTTC. Translating gives CASLHSEFDEQFF.

J is TRBJ2-2 and V is TRBV18; 8 nucleotides agree with TRBD1. This CDR3 spans 15 amino acids. With 2 bases clipped from V and 5 bases from J, the junction kept 4 bases outside the gene matches. CDR1 KGHSH and CDR2 LQKENI come from the germline V gene. The DNA of the CDR3 is TGTGCCAGCTCACCAACCGGACAGGGTACCGGGGAGCTGTTTTTT. Translation: CASSPTGQGTGELFF.

V and J are TRBV11-2 and TRBJ2-7, with D tentatively TRBD1 (6 bases). CDR3 length equals 14 residues. Germline V gene data show CDR1 as SGHAT and CDR2 as FQNNGV. Deletions cut 3 bases from V and 2 bases from J, with 11 bases between. The CDR3 sequence is CASSFQGSPYEQYF. DNA of the CDR3: TGTGCCAGCAGCTTCCAGGGGTCCCCCTACGAGCAGTACTTC.

This clone was seen just once. The chain recombines TRBV7-6 with TRBJ2-1; 9 bases are a match to TRBD2. After removal of 1 base from V and 0 bases from J, the junction contained 1 base not matched to a gene. The CDR3 spans 16 residues. In germline, CDR1 is SGHVS, CDR2 FNYEAQ. The CDR3 sequence is CASSLGLAVSYNEQFF. The CDR3 DNA reads TGTGCCAGCAGCTTAGGACTAGCGGTCTCCTACAATGAGCAGTTCTTC.

The chain links TRBV9 to TRBJ1-1; D is possibly TRBD1 (6 bases). The CDR3 totals 13 residues. Trimming pared 3 bases from V and 6 bases from J, leaving 12 bases between. Germline-derived CDR1 and CDR2 are SGDLS and YYNGEE. The CDR3 DNA sequence: TGTGCCAGCAGCGCAGGGGTTCGGGCTGAAGCTTTCTTT. The encoded protein is CASSAGVRAEAFF.

Note on this clone: A junction end diverges from the germline sequence, so it may reflect a read error. The V and J genes are TRBV7-9 and TRBJ1-6; D remains unclear. This CDR3 comprises 12 residues. The germline gives CDR1 SEHNR, CDR2 FQNEAQ (reference sequence). The CDR3 region is CSSSLETSPLHF. The CDR3 DNA reads as TGTTCCAGCAGCTTAGAAACATCACCCCTCCACTTT. The entire variable domain, with the rest obtained from reference TRBV7-9 and TRBJ1-6, is as follows: DTGVSQNPRHKITKRGQNVTFRCDPISEHNRLYWYRQTLGQGPEFLTYFQNEAQLEKSRLLSDRFSAERPKGSFSTLEIQRTEQGDSAMYLCSSSLETSPLHFGNGTRLTVT.

The V call is TRBV11-2, the J call TRBJ1-2, with D uncertain. The V end lost 1 base, the J end lost 5 bases, and 23 bases lay between the germline ends. The CDR3 contains 18 residues. Germline V lookup: CDR1 SGHAT, CDR2 FQNNGV. DNA for the CDR3: TGTGCCAGCAGCTTAGGTCGGGGTGGCAGCCGGGGTTCATATGGCTACACCTTC. Protein: CASSLGRGGSRGSYGYTF. Complete variable domain (other parts from reference TRBV11-2 and TRBJ1-2): EAGVAQSPRYKIIEKRQSVAFWCNPISGHATLYWYQQILGQGPKLLIQFQNNGVVDDSQLPKDRFSAERLKGVDSTLKIQPAKLEDSAVYLCASSLGRGGSRGSYGYTFGSGTRLTVV.

The chain employs TRBV5-1 and TRBJ1-1; D unresolved. The V gene's germline CDR1 is SGHRS and CDR2 YFSETQ. This CDR3 is built from 13 residues. Between the trimmed V and J ends, which lost 0 bases and 8 bases, there was a span of 11 bases. The CDR3 DNA sequence: TGCGCCAGCAGCTTGGGGACTGACGGAGAAGCTTTCTTT. It translates to CASSLGTDGEAFF.

This clone was recorded only once. The chain has TRBV18 and TRBJ1-5, with 12 bases lining up with TRBD1. There are 14 residues in the CDR3. Germline V gene sequence: CDR1 KGHSH, CDR2 LQKENI. V lost 6 bases to trimming and J lost 13 bases; unmatched junction nucleotides: 10. DNA of the CDR3: TGTGCCAGCTCGACCGGGACAGGGGGCTCTAAGCAGCATTTT. Translated, it gives CASSTGTGGSKQHF.

The chain links TRBV5-1 to TRBJ2-7; 8 bases align to TRBD1. From germline, CDR1 is SGHRS and CDR2 YFSETQ. CDR3 length: 16 amino acids. V lost 4 bases and J lost 4; bases outside the gene matches: 13. CDR3 nucleotides: TGCGCCAGCAGCATGGGGGGCAGGACAGGGATATACGAGCAGTACTTC. Protein product: CASSMGGRTGIYEQYF. The whole variable domain, remainder taken from reference TRBV5-1 and TRBJ2-7, is KAGVTQTPRYLIKTRGQQVTLSCSPISGHRSVSWYQQTPGQGLQFLFEYFSETQRNKGNFPGRFSGRQFSNSRSEMNVSTLELGDSALYLCASSMGGRTGIYEQYFGPGTRLTVT.

This chain uses TRBV10-1 with TRBJ2-3; weak D call: TRBD2 (5 bases). Germline CDR1 and CDR2: WNHNN and SYGVQD (reference sequence). The V end was cut by 6 bases, the J end by 5 bases, with 21 bases between. CDR3 size: 16 residues. CDR3 amino acids: CASRGTRETWGDTQYF. The CDR3 coding sequence is TGCGCCAGCAGGGGTACTCGGGAAACTTGGGGAGATACGCAGTATTTT.

This chain joins TRBV7-9 and TRBJ1-1; 8 bases are shared with TRBD1. The CDR3 is 14 residues long. V was pared by 3 bases and J by 1 base, with 1 base of the junction left unmatched. Germline assignment: CDR1 SEHNR and CDR2 FQNEAQ (reference sequence). The CDR3 DNA follows: TGTGCCAGCAGCTTGACAGGGGCGAACACTGAAGCTTTCTTT. It codes for CASSLTGANTEAFF.

The chain joins TRBV9 to TRBJ2-1; TRBD2 aligns across 13 bases. CDR3 size: 20 residues. Per the germline V gene, CDR1 is SGDLS and CDR2 is YYNGEE. The V and J ends lost 3 bases and 0 bases, in that order; junction bases with no gene match: 12. This CDR3 reads CASSAPRLAGGSSSYNEQFF. CDR3 in DNA: TGTGCCAGCAGCGCCCCGCGACTAGCGGGGGGCTCGAGCTCCTACAATGAGCAGTTCTTC.

This sequence joins TRBV7-6 and TRBJ2-2; 12 bases match TRBD2. The CDR3 runs to 17 residues. Looked up from germline, CDR1 is SGHVS and CDR2 is FNYEAQ. V lost 5 bases to trimming and J lost 5 bases; unmatched junction nucleotides: 9. The CDR3 here is CASSPTTSGSSTGELFF. The CDR3, as DNA: TGTGCCAGCAGCCCCACGACTAGCGGGAGTTCAACCGGGGAGCTGTTTTTT.

The chain carries TRBV29-1 and TRBJ2-3; perhaps TRBD2 as D (5 bases). V gave up 4 bases and J gave up 4 bases, with 15 bases separating them. Germline-derived CDR1 and CDR2 are SQVTM and ANQGSEA. The CDR3 sequence is 14 residues long. CDR3 protein: CSVVRGIGADTQYF. In DNA, the CDR3 is TGCAGCGTTGTTCGTGGGATCGGGGCAGATACGCAGTATTTT.

This chain joins TRBV7-3 and TRBJ2-1; TRBD1 matches 10 bases. CDR1 is SGHTA and CDR2 is FQGTGA in the germline V gene. The junction had 2 bases not matched to a gene; V was cut back by 8 bases and J by 7 bases. The CDR3 spans 12 residues. CDR3 amino acids: CASRDRGNEQFF. Written as DNA, the CDR3 is TGTGCCAGCCGGGACAGGGGTAATGAGCAGTTCTTC.

The CDR3 region is CASRNSGGYEQYF. The CDR3 DNA reads TGTGCCAGTAGGAATAGCGGAGGTTACGAGCAGTACTTC. The chain combines TRBV19 with TRBJ2-5; D possibly corresponds to TRBD2 (6 bases). The DNA matches TRBJ2-7 better at its end, which makes the J call doubtful. The CDR3 has 13 residues. Germline loops: CDR1 LNHDA, CDR2 SQIVND (reference sequence).

The J gene is TRBJ1-2, the V gene TRBV28; D uncertain. V was clipped by 3 bases and J by 8 bases, with 13 bases between them. From germline, CDR1 is MDHEN and CDR2 SYDVKM. The CDR3 has 13 amino acids. The DNA for the CDR3 is TGTGCCAGCAGTTTGGTTACTGACAAAGGCTACACCTTC. This translates into CASSLVTDKGYTF.

On this clone itself: Other DNA variants within this sample encode the same CDR3. V usage is TRBV5-5 and J usage is TRBJ2-7; 8 nucleotides match TRBD1. CDR1 and CDR2 from the germline V gene are SGHKS and YYEKEE (reference sequence). This CDR3 has 15 amino acids. The V gene end was trimmed by 1 base and the J gene end by 3 bases; junction bases not matched to a gene: 6. CDR3 protein: CASSLSGQGNYEQYF. In DNA, the CDR3 is TGTGCCAGCAGCTTGAGCGGACAGGGCAACTACGAGCAGTACTTC.

The chain couples TRBV5-1 to TRBJ1-1, with 8 bases that match TRBD1. CDR1 and CDR2 from the germline V gene are SGHRS and YFSETQ. This CDR3 is 13 amino acids long. Unmatched junction bases numbered 2, after V lost 4 bases and J lost 3 bases. The CDR3, as DNA: TGCGCCAGCAGCAAACAGGGGGACACTGAAGCTTTCTTT. The encoded protein is CASSKQGDTEAFF.